The present TCR beta chain was sequenced within a study of cytomegalovirus exposure and HLA in healthy donors (dated by TCRdb to about 2017). At the level of the whole study: An earlier analysis of fewer than 750 of the donors reported approximately 280 Gb of sequence data and around 110 million unique TCR beta sequences obtained from about 200 million T cells. To predict cytomegalovirus infection status, the study combined high-throughput TCR immunosequencing, statistical association of individual TCRs with disease status, and machine learning. The number of donors typed differed by locus, with roughly 620-630 for A, B, C, DRB1 and DQB1, approximately 500 for DQA1, over 600 for DPA1, and 472 for DPB1. The aim of the study was to test whether cataloging public T cell receptors could identify signatures of past pathogen exposure. Using immunosequencing, the study profiled T cell repertoires from 500 to 800 subjects and related those repertoires to cytomegalovirus serostatus. Genome-wide SNP genotypes for about 65% of the roughly 700 donors were used in a later genetic analysis, which treated that subset as a discovery cohort. An earlier analysis of approximately 580 of the donors used high-throughput TCR beta sequencing to judge whether each TCR beta V gene segment behaved as functional or pseudogenic. Because of strong linkage in the cohort, four or five DR-DQ haplotypes were treated as single units for association and clustering. Among the 398 genotyped donors, 81% belonged to the genetic ancestry cluster associated with self-reported Caucasian donors. Donor age, sex, ethnicity and CMV serostatus were collected together with the repertoire data. All discovery cohort repertoires had been generated on a single sequencing platform. An early release that covered about 640 HLA-typed donors contained around 300 gigabases of sequencing data and 85 million to 100 million unique TCR sequences. Both class I and class II loci were covered by HLA typing, at four-digit resolution. Among roughly 370 genotyped donors of the cohort, an average of approximately 230,000 unique TCR beta nucleotide sequences were sequenced per donor, about a sixth of them non-productive. A later analysis re-examined previously published TCR beta repertoires from more than 550 donors and added high-resolution HLA genotyping to investigate patterns of TCR occurrence. The later analysis used no new phenotypic data to find candidate immune exposures, relying instead on TCR beta sequences and their occurrence across donors. In addition to the first cohort of about 650 subjects, a separate validation cohort of 130 or so different subjects was used.

On the study overall, not on this receptor specifically: In the study, around 150 TCR beta chains were listed as associated with cytomegalovirus. In a later analysis, HLA-associated TCR beta chains were found to be more clonally expanded and to have lower generation probabilities than equally common non-associated chains. Most TCR sequences were observed very rarely across donors, whereas some public TCRs were present in many individuals. In both the original and validation cohorts, the classifier was reported to diagnose cytomegalovirus status with high specificity and sensitivity. Because counts were too low, seventeen rarely observed V segments, including chromosome 9 orphons, were excluded from the earlier analysis of around 590 of the donors. Linkage disequilibrium might explain the correlated functional status among segregating V segments, but an unknown experimental factor could not be excluded. Presence/absence analyses assumed roughly uniform sequencing depth across donors, an assumption that may not hold. Compared with the 666-donor mean, donors in an Asian-associated ancestry cluster had fewer N-insertions in productive TCRs, according to a later genetic analysis. According to the authors, the approach could potentially be generalized to other disease states and immunological phenotypes. A group of highly shared sequence variants was considered likely to be a technical artifact of the sequencing pipeline. A further reported finding was that TCR beta sequences accurately predicted the HLA-A and HLA-B alleles for most subjects in the first cohort. Strong co-occurrence of HLA alleles, especially DR and DQ, made assigning TCR associations to individual alleles difficult. At a false discovery rate of 0.05, a later analysis linked 16,951 TCR beta sequences to specific HLA alleles. This cohort had only TCR beta chains sequenced, and the lack of alpha or paired-chain data limited which features could be detected. In an earlier analysis of 587 of the donors, most TCR beta V segments were observed in productive rearrangements about 90% or about 30% of the time, broadly matching IMGT annotations. Because HLA typing was missing for some donors at each locus, association tests included only the typed subset. A later analysis found that most CMV-associated TCR beta chains appeared HLA-restricted, with HLA associations seemingly driven largely by CMV exposure. In a later analysis, several top co-occurrence clusters were reported to appear linked to parvovirus B19, influenza, CMV and Epstein-Barr virus. In a later analysis, TCR association rates were found to vary across HLA loci, with the most associated TCRs seen for DRB1 alleles and the fewest for HLA-C alleles. An association between a missense DCLRE1C variant and V-gene and J-gene trimming of TCR beta chains was found in a later genetic analysis and replicated in an independent cohort. A few of the identified cytomegalovirus-associated TCR beta chains were confirmed in vitro to be specific for cytomegalovirus antigens. For the cohort, immune exposure information was limited to CMV serostatus.

Library creation used the immunoSEQ multiplex PCR assay. For the multiplex PCR, a mixture combining 60 forward primers for TCR Vbeta segments and 13 reverse primers for TCR Jbeta segments was used. Amplification of the CDR3 region of rearranged TCR beta genes was performed with a multiplex PCR assay on genomic DNA. On the Illumina HiSeq System, the amplified TCR beta libraries were sequenced as 87-base-pair reads. The study's own analysis went as follows. A later analysis tallied roughly 76 million unique TCR beta chains across the 650 to 750 repertoires, and approximately 11 million of those chains were shared by two or more donors. To remove PCR and sequencing errors, raw reads were error-corrected and collapsed into unique sequences using a nearest-neighbor algorithm that merged closely related sequences. CDR3 sequences were aligned to IMGT reference sequences to assign V, D and J gene segments. For a sequence to be retained, at least a six-nucleotide match to both a V gene segment and a J gene segment was required. A rearrangement was called productive if the CDR3 had no stop codons and remained in frame with V and J, and every other rearrangement was called non-productive. CDR3 was defined according to IMGT convention as the region running from the second conserved V-encoded cysteine to the conserved J-encoded phenylalanine. In an earlier analysis of roughly 580 of the donors, sequences lacking an unambiguous match to a single V gene segment were excluded. In an earlier analysis of several hundred of the donors, V segments were called functional above 56.7% productive rearrangements and were called segregating when the between-donor standard deviation exceeded 5%. A statistical classification framework was built for diagnosing cytomegalovirus status from the catalog of TCR beta chain sequences. V and J gene assignment, in a later analysis, came from comparing TCR nucleotide sequences with IMGT/GENE-DB human TR gene sequences. A later analysis assigned CDR3 sequences and most-parsimonious VDJ recombination scenarios with the TCRdist pipeline. A later analysis defined each TCR beta chain by its CDR3 amino acid sequence plus V-gene family, and excluded reads lacking a unique V-gene family. To address suspected cross-contamination and a sequencing artifact, a later analysis removed over 500 highly shared, low-generation-probability nucleotide sequences. In a later analysis, a clonal expansion index was calculated for each public chain from normalized within-repertoire ranks of inferred template counts. In a later analysis, generation probabilities were computed with a VDJ recombination model fitted to out-of-frame rearrangements, and the resulting probabilities were checked against IGoR. In a later analysis, TCR-TCR, TCR-HLA and TCR-CMV co-occurrence was scored with hypergeometric tests, and a repertoire-size bias correction was applied to TCR pairs. In a later analysis, false discovery rates were estimated by permuting HLA or CMV assignments 20 times. A later analysis grouped co-occurring TCRs with DBSCAN, adding TCRdist sequence similarity when clustering within HLA-allele-positive subsets. Co-occurrence clustering excluded repertoires with fewer than 30,000 or more than 120,000 public chains, plus five with anomalous nucleotide sharing. The immuneACCESS repertoire file appears here via TCRdb, limited to in-frame rearrangements. These files lack a portion of the clones; in checked studies, under half of the deficit traces to unresolved V genes, and the cause of the others is not known. The D gene and trimming were derived from the DNA, and the V and J assignments and clone size from that table. This sample lists fewer than 85,000 clones; 75% to 80% were detected once. Around 3.6% of the sample is held by the ten biggest clonotypes.

This clone was seen more than once but under ten times. The antigen it binds to is not known. No qualities accompany the bases; no much larger clone lies one base away. The cohort comprised 710 or so healthy bone marrow donors. All cohort members were sampled while nominally healthy, although unrecorded immune exposures were likely present. The donor was CMV seronegative and was included in the group of a few hundred seronegative cohort members. A peripheral blood sample was collected from each donor, and TCR beta sequencing was performed on peripheral blood mononuclear cells. The Qiagen DNeasy Blood Extraction Kit was used to extract genomic DNA from the blood cell samples. The specimen was PBMCs. The receptor's source is a man between 35 and 55 years old in good health and CMV-seronegative.

The CDR3 reads as follows: CASSYISGVGNTIYF. The bases read TGTGCCAGCAGTTACATCTCGGGGGTTGGAAACACCATATATTTT. The rearrangement joined TRBV6-5 to TRBJ1-3; the D gene is possibly TRBD1, with 5 bases matching. Sequences MNHEY (CDR1) and SVGAGI (CDR2) are obtained from the germline V gene. V is reduced by 2 bases and J by 3 bases, leaving a spacing of 11 bases between them. The CDR3 spans 15 residues, from the cysteine through the phenylalanine. Of all the DNA, just the CDR3 is kept, 45 bases in frame from base 1.